This TCR beta chain was profiled in a study of early T cells in non-severe SARS-CoV-2 infection. At the level of the study: Chains were unpaired, as sequencing was done on bulk RNA from unsorted whole blood.

This clonotype was recorded at least ten times. Its antigen is unidentified. Individually, cDNA molecules had unique molecular identifiers attached to them. TCRdb called the 5' RACE reads again in MiXCR, with one record for every CDR3 protein. The sample yields 20,000 to 25,000 distinct CDR3 sequences, roughly 5.3% seen once. General study results and limits: A preference for anti-spike CD8 responses marked VDJdb matching, which missed private and CD4 specificities.

The V gene end was trimmed by 7 bases and the J gene end by 5 bases; junction bases not matched to a gene: 7. Germline CDR1 ENHRY, CDR2 SYGVKD. This CDR3 has 14 residues. The chain is built from TRBV10-3 and TRBJ2-2, with TRBD1 identical over 7 bases. This TCR derives from an adult who was a healthcare worker with PCR-confirmed SARS-CoV-2 infection or an uninfected control (not recorded which). Sequenced sample: whole blood. The CDR3 nucleotides are TGTGCCATCACCCCGACAGGGAAAACCGGGGAGCTGTTTTTT. This sequence encodes CAITPTGKTGELFF.